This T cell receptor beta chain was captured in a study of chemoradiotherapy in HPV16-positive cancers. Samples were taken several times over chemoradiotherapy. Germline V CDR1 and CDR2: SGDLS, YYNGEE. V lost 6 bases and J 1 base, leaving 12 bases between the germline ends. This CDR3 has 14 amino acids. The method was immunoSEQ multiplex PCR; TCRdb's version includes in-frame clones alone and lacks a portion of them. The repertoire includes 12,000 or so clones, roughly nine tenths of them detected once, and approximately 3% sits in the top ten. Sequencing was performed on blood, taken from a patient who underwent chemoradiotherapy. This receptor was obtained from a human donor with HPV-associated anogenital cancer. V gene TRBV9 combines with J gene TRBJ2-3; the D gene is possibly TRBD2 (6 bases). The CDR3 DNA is TGTGCCAGCACCGGGCGGGGAGGCACAGATACGCAGTATTTT. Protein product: CASTGRGGTDTQYF.